The 20 T cell receptor beta chains below come from one sample, sequenced in a study of blood T cell repertoires in COVID-19. Only in-frame clones appear in the TCRdb table, and some are missing; sequencing was by immunoSEQ multiplex PCR. In the table there are approximately 150,000 clones, roughly 80% of which are singletons. The sample taken for sequencing was PBMCs or T cells enriched from blood (not recorded which). These receptors all stem from a man aged 35 to 55 with acute COVID-19.

This chain joins TRBV19 and TRBJ2-3, with D unclear. Germline V CDR1 and CDR2: LNHDA, SQIVND (reference sequence). V lost 5 bases and J 0 bases, leaving 15 bases between the germline ends. This CDR3 comprises 16 residues. The CDR3, as DNA: TGTGCCAGTAGTGCCCGTACAGTTTCTAGCACAGATACGCAGTATTTT. Its translation is CASSARTVSSTDTQYF.

Only one count was recorded for this clone. The chain couples TRBV15 to TRBJ1-3; D ambiguous. Germline assignment: CDR1 LNHNV and CDR2 YYDKDF (reference sequence). The CDR3 sequence is 15 residues long. The V and J ends lost 0 bases and 7 bases respectively, with 13 bases between them. CDR3 DNA sequence: TGTGCCACCAGCAGAGATCTTGGAGGAGGGAACACCATATATTTT. As protein: CATSRDLGGGNTIYF.

A word on this clone: At the DNA level, this CDR3 is encoded by other sequences in the same sample as well. V gene TRBV7-3 combines with J gene TRBJ1-2, with 9 bases matching TRBD1. The germline gives CDR1 SGHTA, CDR2 FQGTGA. The CDR3 length is 14 residues. Trimming removed 5 bases from V and 2 bases from J; junction bases left unmatched: 3. The CDR3 nucleotides are TGTGCCAGCAGCCCTGGACAGGGGAACTATGGCTACACCTTC. This sequence encodes CASSPGQGNYGYTF.

The chain combines TRBV28 with TRBJ2-7; 9 positions match TRBD2. The CDR3 spans 15 residues. Per germline, CDR1 MDHEN and CDR2 SYDVKM. V trimming: 4 bases; J trimming: 5 bases; junction bases outside the gene matches: 9. The CDR3 protein is CASSSLAGVRNEQYF. CDR3 in DNA: TGTGCCAGCAGTTCTTTAGCGGGAGTAAGAAACGAGCAGTACTTC.

The chain joins TRBV5-1 to TRBJ2-3, with D possibly matching TRBD1 (6 bases). Trimming shortened V by 3 bases and J by 7 bases, and 18 bases separated the two germline ends. This CDR3 comprises 15 residues. Germline values: CDR1 SGHRS, CDR2 YFSETQ. The DNA of the CDR3 is TGCGCCAGCAGCTCTAACGGACAGCTATTTCATACGCAGTATTTT. This sequence encodes CASSSNGQLFHTQYF.

In its sample, this clone was seen once. The chain recombines TRBV5-6 with TRBJ1-1; no reliable D call. The V end lost 1 base, the J end lost 2 bases, and 3 bases lay between the germline ends. The CDR3 has 12 amino acids. Germline-derived CDR1 and CDR2 are SGHDT and YYEEEE. The CDR3 sequence is CASSLYNTEAFF. CDR3 DNA sequence: TGTGCCAGCAGCTTGTATAACACTGAAGCTTTCTTT.

The chain recombines TRBV25-1 with TRBJ2-5, with 8 positions matching TRBD1. Germline assignment: CDR1 MGHDK and CDR2 SYGVNS. V gave up 6 bases and J gave up 0 bases; unmatched junction bases: 3. The CDR3 runs 14 residues. The CDR3 region has the DNA TGTGCCAGCAGCGACAGGGGATACCAAGAGACCCAGTACTTC. Translating gives CASSDRGYQETQYF.

The CDR3 nucleotides are TGTGCCATCGGTTCTCTACAGGGGGGACATGAAAAACTGTTTTTT. Translation: CAIGSLQGGHEKLFF. The chain has TRBV10-3 and TRBJ1-4, with TRBD1 matching over 8 bases. V gave up 8 bases and J gave up 6 bases; unmatched junction bases: 11. The CDR3 is 15 residues long. Germline V gene data show CDR1 as ENHRY and CDR2 as SYGVKD.

The J gene is TRBJ2-7, the V gene TRBV5-4; 7 bases map to TRBD1. The CDR3 is made up of 13 amino acids. Germline V gene sequence: CDR1 SGHNT, CDR2 YYREEE (reference sequence). J was trimmed by 5 bases and V by 2 bases; bases with no gene match: 4. DNA for the CDR3: TGTGCCAGCAGCTTTACAGGGGAAGACGAGCAGTACTTC. Protein: CASSFTGEDEQYF.

CDR3 sequence reads: CASSQEGAGGYTF. CDR3 nucleotides: TGTGCCAGCAGCCAAGAAGGGGCAGGGGGCTACACCTTC. The rearrangement links TRBV3-1 (or the pseudogene TRBV3-2) to TRBJ1-2; the D gene is possibly TRBD1 (5 bases). Per germline, CDR1 LGHDT and CDR2 YNNKEL (reference sequence). V was shortened by 0 bases and J by 8 bases, with 10 bases between the two germline ends. The CDR3 contains 13 residues.

This clone was recorded only once. A junction end diverges from the germline sequence, so it may reflect a read error. The J gene is TRBJ2-1, the V gene TRBV4-1; D perhaps matches TRBD2 (6 bases). The CDR3 covers 13 residues. CDR1 and CDR2 from the germline V gene are MGHRA and YSYEKL. In DNA form, the CDR3 reads TGCGCCAGCAGCCAAGACAAGGGACTGGGAGAAATCTTC. Its translation is CASSQDKGLGEIF.

The CDR3 region is CATSRLQGFAGNTIYF. DNA of the CDR3: TGTGCCACCAGCAGGTTACAGGGGTTTGCTGGAAACACCATATATTTT. The J gene is TRBJ1-3, the V gene TRBV15; 7 nucleotides match TRBD1. Germline trimming cut 3 bases from V and 2 bases from J; bases unmatched to any gene: 7. CDR3 length: 16 amino acids. The germline gives CDR1 LNHNV, CDR2 YYDKDF (reference sequence). Drawing the rest from reference TRBV15 and TRBJ1-3, the complete variable domain is DAMVIQNPRYQVTQFGKPVTLSCSQTLNHNVMYWYQQKSSQAPKLLFHYYDKDFNNEADTPDNFQSRRPNTSFCFLDIRSPGLGDTAMYLCATSRLQGFAGNTIYFGEGSWLTVV.

On this clone: Its ends do not fully match the called genes, so a read error is possible. The V gene is TRBV7-7, the J gene TRBJ2-1; 10 nucleotides line up with TRBD1. Per the germline V gene, CDR1 is SSHAT and CDR2 is FNYEAQ (reference sequence). The CDR3 is made up of 15 amino acids. CDR3 in DNA: TGTGCTAGCAGCTTAGGCGGGACAGGGGCCAATGAGCAGTTCTTC. Translation: CASSLGGTGANEQFF. Together with reference TRBV7-7 and TRBJ2-1, the CDR3 gives the full variable domain: GAGVSQSPRYKVTKRGQDVTLRCDPISSHATLYWYQQALGQGPEFLTYFNYEAQPDKSGLPSDRFSAERPEGSISTLTIQRTEQRDSAMYRCASSLGGTGANEQFFGPGTRLTVL.

The chain combines TRBV5-1 with TRBJ2-5; the match to TRBD1 covers 7 bases. Germline CDR1 and CDR2: SGHRS and YFSETQ. The CDR3 loop spans 14 amino acids. V shed 2 bases and J 4 bases; nucleotides not matched to a gene: 5. The CDR3 is CASSLGGSGETQYF. The DNA for the CDR3 is TGCGCCAGCAGCTTAGGGGGCTCTGGAGAGACCCAGTACTTC.

This chain joins TRBV5-1 and TRBJ1-6, with 8 bases aligning to TRBD1. Germline V lookup: CDR1 SGHRS, CDR2 YFSETQ. The junction had 6 bases not matched to a gene; V was cut back by 3 bases and J by 7 bases. The CDR3 sequence is 15 residues long. This CDR3 reads CASSSGQGRNSPLHF. CDR3 coding DNA: TGCGCCAGCAGCTCCGGACAGGGAAGGAATTCACCCCTCCACTTT. Full variable domain (outside the CDR3, taken from reference TRBV5-1 and TRBJ1-6): KAGVTQTPRYLIKTRGQQVTLSCSPISGHRSVSWYQQTPGQGLQFLFEYFSETQRNKGNFPGRFSGRQFSNSRSEMNVSTLELGDSALYLCASSSGQGRNSPLHFGNGTRLTVT.

DNA for the CDR3: TGTGCCAGCAGCGTCCTACCTAGCACAGATACGCAGTATTTT. It yields the protein CASSVLPSTDTQYF. The rearrangement links TRBV9 to TRBJ2-3; D is ambiguous. Deletions cut 2 bases from V and 0 bases from J, with 7 bases between. The CDR3 spans 14 residues. The germline V gene has CDR1 SGDLS and CDR2 YYNGEE.

This chain uses TRBV3-1 (or the pseudogene TRBV3-2) with TRBJ2-7; D remains ambiguous. The germline gives CDR1 LGHDT, CDR2 YNNKEL (reference sequence). V dropped 1 base and J dropped 6 bases, with 4 bases sitting between them. This CDR3 is built from 11 residues. In nucleotides, the CDR3 is TGTGCCAGCAGCCAAGCCTTCGAGCAGTACTTC. Protein: CASSQAFEQYF.

This clone was found a few times. The chain recombines TRBV6-2 or TRBV6-3 with TRBJ2-3, with D possibly being TRBD1 (5 bases). V shed 2 bases and J shed 6 bases, with 9 bases lying between them. CDR3 length: 13 amino acids. CDR1 is MNHEY, CDR2 SVGEGT, per germline. The CDR3 DNA follows: TGTGCCAGCAGTTACGGGGCGCCCGATACGCAGTATTTT. This codes for CASSYGAPDTQYF.

The chain carries TRBV5-1 and TRBJ2-7; D remains ambiguous. Trimming pared 4 bases from V and 7 bases from J, leaving 24 bases between. Germline lookup yields CDR1 SGHRS and CDR2 YFSETQ. The CDR3 covers 16 residues. CDR3 DNA sequence: TGCGCCAGCAGCCATACGGCTTTTCAAAAACTGAGGGAGCAGTACTTC. It yields the protein CASSHTAFQKLREQYF.

The J gene is TRBJ2-1, the V gene TRBV7-6; a weak D match, TRBD1 (6 bases). Trimming left V 5 bases short and J 0 bases short, with 17 bases between. The CDR3 is 17 residues long. Per the germline V gene, CDR1 is SGHVS and CDR2 is FNYEAQ. The CDR3 sequence: CASSPRWDTSSYNEQFF. In DNA form, the CDR3 reads TGTGCCAGCAGCCCTAGGTGGGACACGAGCTCCTACAATGAGCAGTTCTTC.